The table lists the clone carrying this TCR beta chain with a few counts. This specimen comes from a study of T cells in Graves' hyperthyroidism and ophthalmopathy. Regions amplified from RNA transcripts were the TCR beta CDR3 regions. The TCR CDR3 first-round RT-PCR relied on the HTBI primer set. TCRdb reprocessed the multiplex PCR reads with MiXCR, giving one entry per CDR3 protein. Of approximately 520,000 distinct CDR3 sequences in the sample, less than 25% were seen once. Inclusion characteristics of ophthalmopathy patients comprised a Clinical Activity Score of at least 3, a NOSPECS grade of at least 4, and duration under 3 months. Fresh peripheral blood, approximately 9.1 ml, was the source of the PBMCs. The germline gives CDR1 MDHEN, CDR2 SYDVKM. The CDR3 totals 15 residues. With 6 bases clipped from V and 5 bases from J, the junction kept 5 bases outside the gene matches.

The sample taken for sequencing was blood. The rearrangement uses TRBV28 and TRBJ1-5; 12 nucleotides match TRBD1. This receptor was identified in a woman between 25 and 40 years old with Graves' ophthalmopathy. CDR3 sequence: CASRWGQGADQPQHF. The DNA of the CDR3 is TGTGCCAGCAGATGGGGACAGGGGGCTGATCAGCCCCAGCATTTT.